Listed below are T cell receptor beta chains from one sample, sequenced in a study of cytomegalovirus exposure and HLA in healthy donors. The assay was immunoSEQ multiplex PCR, and TCRdb's table has in-frame clones only and misses some. The sample lists fewer than 150,000 clones, under 80% occurring once. The specimen was PBMCs. These receptors all stem from a male donor in good health and CMV-seronegative. Both conserved end residues are part of each CDR3. Fields, in order: V gene, D gene, clone size, J gene, CDR3 protein, CDR3 DNA. D genes are given only for firm matches. Clone size is given for some rows only: seen once, a few or many times, or a class if the clone is expanded.

v_gene: TRBV7-3
d_gene: TRBD1
abundance: NA
j_gene: TRBJ2-2
CDR3aa: CASSSHRGGELFF
CDR3nt: TGTGCCAGCAGCTCACACAGGGGCGGGGAGCTGTTTTTT

v_gene: TRBV25-1
d_gene: TRBD1
abundance: NA
j_gene: TRBJ1-2
CDR3aa: CASSVGAGTGGYTF
CDR3nt: TGTGCCAGCAGTGTCGGGGCCGGGACAGGCGGCTACACCTTC

v_gene: TRBV6-5
d_gene: NA
abundance: NA
j_gene: TRBJ1-1
CDR3aa: CASSRQNTEAFF
CDR3nt: TGTGCCAGCAGCAGACAGAACACTGAAGCTTTCTTT

v_gene: TRBV28
d_gene: TRBD2
abundance: once
j_gene: TRBJ2-3
CDR3aa: CASSFRLAGSDTQYF
CDR3nt: TGTGCCAGCAGTTTTCGTCTAGCGGGGTCAGATACGCAGTATTTT

v_gene: TRBV7-3
d_gene: NA
abundance: NA
j_gene: TRBJ2-1
CDR3aa: CASSLIHRWGGLNEQFF
CDR3nt: TGTGCCAGCAGCTTAATTCATCGGTGGGGGGGCCTCAATGAGCAGTTCTTC

v_gene: TRBV10-3
d_gene: NA
abundance: NA
j_gene: TRBJ1-2
CDR3aa: CAISAFRESHYGYTF
CDR3nt: TGTGCCATCAGTGCTTTCAGGGAATCCCACTATGGCTACACCTTC

v_gene: TRBV18
d_gene: NA
abundance: NA
j_gene: TRBJ2-5
CDR3aa: CASSPGRVRVQETQYF
CDR3nt: TGTGCCAGCTCACCGGGTAGGGTCAGGGTACAAGAGACCCAGTACTTC

v_gene: TRBV5-5
d_gene: NA
abundance: NA
j_gene: TRBJ1-2
CDR3aa: CASSLDAGNYGYTF
CDR3nt: TGTGCCAGCAGCTTGGATGCAGGGAATTATGGCTACACCTTC

v_gene: TRBV27
d_gene: TRBD1
abundance: NA
j_gene: TRBJ1-2
CDR3aa: CASSPNRGSYGYTF
CDR3nt: TGTGCCAGCAGTCCCAACAGGGGTTCCTATGGCTACACCTTC

v_gene: TRBV18
d_gene: TRBD1
abundance: NA
j_gene: TRBJ1-5
CDR3aa: CASSPLGQGINQPQHF
CDR3nt: TGTGCCAGCTCACCACTGGGACAGGGCATAAATCAGCCCCAGCATTTT

v_gene: TRBV6-4
d_gene: TRBD1
abundance: few
j_gene: TRBJ2-2
CDR3aa: CASSLQGTLPGELFF
CDR3nt: TGTGCCAGCAGTCTACAGGGGACCCTACCCGGGGAGCTGTTTTTT

v_gene: TRBV4-2
d_gene: NA
abundance: NA
j_gene: TRBJ1-2
CDR3aa: CASSLDKLDYGYPF
CDR3nt: TGTGCCAGCAGCCTCGACAAGCTAGACTATGGCTACCCCTTC

v_gene: TRBV4-3
d_gene: NA
abundance: NA
j_gene: TRBJ2-3
CDR3aa: CASSRGTGLDTQYF
CDR3nt: TGCGCCAGCAGCCGCGGGACTGGGTTGGATACGCAGTATTTT

v_gene: TRBV18
d_gene: TRBD1
abundance: NA
j_gene: TRBJ1-2
CDR3aa: CASSPPIGQGRGGYTF
CDR3nt: TGTGCCAGCTCACCACCCATTGGACAGGGTCGAGGTGGCTACACCTTC

v_gene: TRBV6-5
d_gene: NA
abundance: NA
j_gene: TRBJ1-2
CDR3aa: CASSYSARIGFTF
CDR3nt: TGTGCCAGCAGTTACTCGGCGAGGATTGGTTTCACCTTC

v_gene: TRBV6-1
d_gene: TRBD1
abundance: NA
j_gene: TRBJ2-2
CDR3aa: CASRPGTGLTGELFF
CDR3nt: TGTGCCAGCAGGCCCGGGACAGGCCTCACCGGGGAGCTGTTTTTT

v_gene: TRBV14
d_gene: TRBD1
abundance: NA
j_gene: TRBJ1-1
CDR3aa: CASTKGGWTEAFF
CDR3nt: TGTGCCAGCACCAAAGGGGGCTGGACTGAAGCTTTCTTT

v_gene: TRBV7-9
d_gene: TRBD2
abundance: NA
j_gene: TRBJ2-1
CDR3aa: CASSLARGGADEQFF
CDR3nt: TGTGCCAGCAGCTTAGCGCGGGGGGGCGCGGATGAGCAGTTCTTC

v_gene: TRBV11-1
d_gene: TRBD1
abundance: NA
j_gene: TRBJ1-6
CDR3aa: CASSSDRVSPLHF
CDR3nt: TGTGCCAGCAGCTCGGACAGGGTCTCACCCCTCCACTTT

v_gene: TRBV7-6
d_gene: TRBD1
abundance: NA
j_gene: TRBJ2-7
CDR3aa: CASSLTSPGQGVEQYF
CDR3nt: TGTGCCAGCAGCTTAACGAGCCCGGGACAGGGAGTCGAGCAGTACTTC

v_gene: TRBV10-3
d_gene: NA
abundance: NA
j_gene: TRBJ2-1
CDR3aa: CAISLSAAANNEQFF
CDR3nt: TGTGCCATCAGTCTATCCGCGGCAGCCAACAATGAGCAGTTCTTC

v_gene: TRBV30
d_gene: NA
abundance: NA
j_gene: TRBJ2-1
CDR3aa: CAWNRLLLAEQFF
CDR3nt: TGTGCCTGGAACCGACTTCTCCTCGCTGAGCAGTTCTTC

v_gene: TRBV5-6
d_gene: TRBD1
abundance: NA
j_gene: TRBJ2-2
CDR3aa: CASSTDRGTGELFF
CDR3nt: TGTGCCAGCAGCACCGACAGGGGCACCGGGGAGCTGTTTTTT

v_gene: TRBV4-3
d_gene: TRBD1
abundance: NA
j_gene: TRBJ2-6
CDR3aa: CASSQYGTARSGANVLTF
CDR3nt: TGCGCCAGCAGCCAGTACGGGACAGCTCGATCTGGGGCCAACGTCCTGACTTTC

v_gene: TRBV4-3
d_gene: NA
abundance: NA
j_gene: TRBJ1-6
CDR3aa: CASSQGTDSPLHF
CDR3nt: TGCGCCAGCAGCCAAGGGACAGATTCACCCCTCCACTTT

v_gene: TRBV6-5
d_gene: TRBD1
abundance: NA
j_gene: TRBJ1-1
CDR3aa: CASRGTGTNTEAFF
CDR3nt: TGTGCCAGCAGGGGGACAGGGACTAACACTGAAGCTTTCTTT

v_gene: TRBV11-2
d_gene: NA
abundance: NA
j_gene: TRBJ1-3
CDR3aa: CASSLGGKSSGNTIYF
CDR3nt: TGTGCCAGCAGCTTGGGAGGGAAAAGCTCTGGAAACACCATATATTTT

v_gene: TRBV5-8
d_gene: NA
abundance: NA
j_gene: TRBJ1-2
CDR3aa: CASSFSQVRNYGYTF
CDR3nt: TGTGCCAGCAGCTTTAGTCAGGTCCGTAACTATGGCTACACCTTC

v_gene: TRBV5-4
d_gene: NA
abundance: once
j_gene: TRBJ1-4
CDR3aa: CASSQPYRDEGEKLFF
CDR3nt: TGTGCCAGCAGCCAGCCTTACAGGGACGAAGGTGAAAAACTGTTTTTT

v_gene: TRBV18
d_gene: TRBD2
abundance: NA
j_gene: TRBJ2-3
CDR3aa: CASSPPTLAGGDTQYF
CDR3nt: TGTGCCAGCTCACCACCTACGCTAGCGGGAGGGGATACGCAGTATTTT

v_gene: TRBV11-2
d_gene: NA
abundance: NA
j_gene: TRBJ1-2
CDR3aa: CASSLAQGSYGYTF
CDR3nt: TGTGCCAGCAGCTTAGCCCAGGGATCCTATGGCTACACCTTC

v_gene: TRBV11-2
d_gene: NA
abundance: NA
j_gene: TRBJ1-1
CDR3aa: CASRRPGRKPEAFF
CDR3nt: TGTGCCAGCAGGCGTCCGGGGAGGAAGCCTGAAGCTTTCTTT

v_gene: TRBV9
d_gene: TRBD1
abundance: once
j_gene: TRBJ1-1
CDR3aa: CASSVVAGGDAFF
CDR3nt: TGTGCCAGCAGCGTAGTAGCAGGGGGCGATGCTTTCTTT

v_gene: TRBV6-1
d_gene: TRBD1
abundance: NA
j_gene: TRBJ1-1
CDR3aa: CASSGTGRLGTEAFF
CDR3nt: TGTGCCAGCAGTGGGACAGGGAGGTTGGGCACTGAAGCTTTCTTT

v_gene: TRBV29-1
d_gene: TRBD2
abundance: once
j_gene: TRBJ2-7
CDR3aa: CSVVVRGSKDSYEQYF
CDR3nt: TGCAGCGTTGTTGTTCGCGGGAGTAAGGATTCCTACGAGCAGTACTTC

v_gene: TRBV18
d_gene: TRBD2
abundance: NA
j_gene: TRBJ2-7
CDR3aa: CASSLGTSGTAYEQYF
CDR3nt: TGTGCCAGCTCCCTCGGGACTAGCGGGACCGCCTACGAGCAGTACTTC

v_gene: TRBV6-1
d_gene: NA
abundance: once
j_gene: TRBJ2-2
CDR3aa: CASSVVAGELFF
CDR3nt: TGTGCCAGCAGTGTGGTAGCCGGGGAGCTGTTTTTT

v_gene: TRBV9
d_gene: TRBD2
abundance: NA
j_gene: TRBJ2-2
CDR3aa: CASSVDSGGATGELFF
CDR3nt: TGTGCCAGCAGCGTAGATAGCGGGGGGGCTACCGGGGAGCTGTTTTTT

v_gene: TRBV4-2
d_gene: NA
abundance: NA
j_gene: TRBJ2-7
CDR3aa: CASSQDWGGNEQYF
CDR3nt: TGTGCCAGCAGCCAAGATTGGGGGGGCAACGAGCAGTACTTC

v_gene: TRBV30
d_gene: TRBD2
abundance: NA
j_gene: TRBJ2-5
CDR3aa: CAWGGLADQETQYF
CDR3nt: TGTGCCTGGGGGGGACTAGCGGACCAAGAGACCCAGTACTTC

v_gene: TRBV10-3
d_gene: NA
abundance: NA
j_gene: TRBJ2-3
CDR3aa: CAISVGGGTDTQYF
CDR3nt: TGTGCCATCAGTGTCGGCGGGGGCACAGATACGCAGTATTTT

v_gene: TRBV27
d_gene: TRBD1
abundance: NA
j_gene: TRBJ1-5
CDR3aa: CASSPIWTGRNQPQHF
CDR3nt: TGTGCCAGCAGTCCGATTTGGACAGGACGTAATCAGCCCCAGCATTTT

v_gene: TRBV6-1
d_gene: TRBD1
abundance: NA
j_gene: TRBJ2-7
CDR3aa: CASRQHRGYEQYF
CDR3nt: TGTGCCAGCAGACAACACAGGGGCTACGAGCAGTACTTC

v_gene: TRBV7-9
d_gene: TRBD1
abundance: NA
j_gene: TRBJ1-4
CDR3aa: CASSAGTGHEKLFF
CDR3nt: TGTGCCAGCAGCGCCGGGACAGGGCACGAAAAACTGTTTTTT

v_gene: TRBV18
d_gene: TRBD2
abundance: NA
j_gene: TRBJ2-3
CDR3aa: CARSPPKTSGRYTQYF
CDR3nt: TGTGCCCGCTCACCACCGAAAACTAGCGGGAGATATACGCAGTATTTT

v_gene: TRBV15
d_gene: TRBD1
abundance: few
j_gene: TRBJ2-1
CDR3aa: CATSRDRTGGEQFF
CDR3nt: TGTGCCACCAGCAGAGATCGGACAGGGGGAGAGCAGTTCTTC

v_gene: TRBV4-1
d_gene: TRBD2
abundance: NA
j_gene: TRBJ2-7
CDR3aa: CASSQDRLAGALKYEQYF
CDR3nt: TGCGCCAGCAGCCAAGATCGATTAGCGGGAGCCTTAAAGTACGAGCAGTACTTC

v_gene: TRBV29-1
d_gene: NA
abundance: NA
j_gene: TRBJ1-2
CDR3aa: CSVDMVNRAGDYGYPF
CDR3nt: TGCAGCGTTGATATGGTCAACAGGGCAGGCGACTATGGCTACCCCTTC

v_gene: TRBV5-1
d_gene: TRBD2
abundance: few
j_gene: TRBJ2-1
CDR3aa: CASTPGLAGGWSSYNEQFF
CDR3nt: TGCGCCAGTACACCGGGACTAGCGGGAGGATGGAGCTCCTACAATGAGCAGTTCTTC

v_gene: TRBV4-1
d_gene: NA
abundance: NA
j_gene: TRBJ2-5
CDR3aa: CASSHPSGETQYF
CDR3nt: TGCGCCAGCAGCCACCCCTCGGGAGAGACCCAGTACTTC

v_gene: TRBV5-5
d_gene: NA
abundance: NA
j_gene: TRBJ1-5
CDR3aa: CASSLWVEGNQPQHF
CDR3nt: TGTGCCAGCAGCTTGTGGGTTGAGGGCAATCAGCCCCAGCATTTT

v_gene: TRBV4-1
d_gene: TRBD1
abundance: few
j_gene: TRBJ2-7
CDR3aa: CASSRGTGAYEQYF
CDR3nt: TGCGCCAGCAGCCGTGGGACAGGGGCCTACGAGCAGTACTTC

v_gene: TRBV27
d_gene: TRBD1
abundance: few
j_gene: TRBJ2-7
CDR3aa: CASSLSQGPYEQYF
CDR3nt: TGTGCCAGCAGTTTATCACAGGGGCCCTACGAGCAGTACTTC

v_gene: TRBV4-1
d_gene: TRBD1
abundance: NA
j_gene: TRBJ2-3
CDR3aa: CASSQDGTGRIDTQYF
CDR3nt: TGCGCCAGCAGCCAAGATGGGACAGGGCGAATAGATACGCAGTATTTT

v_gene: TRBV5-1
d_gene: NA
abundance: NA
j_gene: TRBJ2-6
CDR3aa: CASRGPGANVLTF
CDR3nt: TGCGCCAGCAGGGGGCCTGGGGCCAACGTCCTGACTTTC

v_gene: TRBV4-3
d_gene: NA
abundance: once
j_gene: TRBJ2-3
CDR3aa: CASSQVGVGTDTQYF
CDR3nt: TGCGCCAGCAGCCAAGTCGGGGTGGGCACAGATACGCAGTATTTT

v_gene: TRBV5-4
d_gene: NA
abundance: NA
j_gene: TRBJ1-1
CDR3aa: CASSLDGGGTEAFF
CDR3nt: TGTGCCAGCAGCTTGGATGGGGGGGGCACTGAAGCTTTCTTT